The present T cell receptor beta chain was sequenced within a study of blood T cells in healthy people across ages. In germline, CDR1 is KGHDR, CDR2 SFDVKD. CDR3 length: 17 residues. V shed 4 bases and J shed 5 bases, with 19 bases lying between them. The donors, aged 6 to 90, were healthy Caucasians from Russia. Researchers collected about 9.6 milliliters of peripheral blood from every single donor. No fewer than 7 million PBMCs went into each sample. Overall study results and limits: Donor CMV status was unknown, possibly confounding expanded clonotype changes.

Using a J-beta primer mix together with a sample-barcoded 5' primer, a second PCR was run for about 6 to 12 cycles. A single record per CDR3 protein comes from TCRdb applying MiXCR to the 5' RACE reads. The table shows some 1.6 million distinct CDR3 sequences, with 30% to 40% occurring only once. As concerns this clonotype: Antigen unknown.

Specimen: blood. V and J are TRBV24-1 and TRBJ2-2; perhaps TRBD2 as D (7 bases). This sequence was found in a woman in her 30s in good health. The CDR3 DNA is TGTGCCACCAGTGAGGGGGGGCTAACCGAGGGGACCGGGGAGCTGTTTTTT. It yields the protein CATSEGGLTEGTGELFF.